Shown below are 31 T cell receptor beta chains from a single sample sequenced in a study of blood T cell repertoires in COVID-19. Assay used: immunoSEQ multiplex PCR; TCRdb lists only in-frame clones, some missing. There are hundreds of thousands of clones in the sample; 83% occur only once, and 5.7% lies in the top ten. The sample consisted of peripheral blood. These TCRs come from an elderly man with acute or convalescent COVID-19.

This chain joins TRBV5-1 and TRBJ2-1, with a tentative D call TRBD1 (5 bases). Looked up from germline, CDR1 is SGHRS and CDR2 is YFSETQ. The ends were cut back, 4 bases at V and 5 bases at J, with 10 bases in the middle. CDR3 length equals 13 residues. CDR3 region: CASSTGLNNEQFF. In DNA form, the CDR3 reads TGCGCCAGCAGCACAGGCCTAAACAATGAGCAGTTCTTC.

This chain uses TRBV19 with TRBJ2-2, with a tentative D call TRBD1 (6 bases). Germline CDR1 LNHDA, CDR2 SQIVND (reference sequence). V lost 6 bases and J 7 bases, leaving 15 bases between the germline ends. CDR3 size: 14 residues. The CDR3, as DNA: TGTGCCAGTAGAACTTCAGGGGCTTTCGGGGAGCTGTTTTTT. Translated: CASRTSGAFGELFF.

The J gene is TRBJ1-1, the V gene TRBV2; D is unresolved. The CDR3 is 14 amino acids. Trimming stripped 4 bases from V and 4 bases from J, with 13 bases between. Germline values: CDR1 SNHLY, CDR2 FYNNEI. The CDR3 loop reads CASSGPLAGTEAFF. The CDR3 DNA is TGTGCCAGCAGTGGGCCCCTAGCGGGCACTGAAGCTTTCTTT. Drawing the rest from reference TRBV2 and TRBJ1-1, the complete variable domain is EPEVTQTPSHQVTQMGQEVILRCVPISNHLYFYWYRQILGQKVEFLVSFYNNEISEKSEIFDDQFSVERPDGSNFTLKIRSTKLEDSAMYFCASSGPLAGTEAFFGQGTRLTVV.

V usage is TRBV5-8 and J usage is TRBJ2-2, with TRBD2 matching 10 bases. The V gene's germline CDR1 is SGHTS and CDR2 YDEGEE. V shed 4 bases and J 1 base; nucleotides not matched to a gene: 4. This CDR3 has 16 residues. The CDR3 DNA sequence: TGTGCCAGCAGCGAGAGGACTAGCGGGAACACCGGGGAGCTGTTTTTT. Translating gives CASSERTSGNTGELFF.

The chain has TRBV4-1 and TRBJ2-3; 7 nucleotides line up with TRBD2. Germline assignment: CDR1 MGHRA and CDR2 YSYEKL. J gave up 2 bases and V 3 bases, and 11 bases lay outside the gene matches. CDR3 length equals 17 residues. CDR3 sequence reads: CASSHPSLGGYTDTQYF. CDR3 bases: TGCGCCAGCAGCCATCCATCCTTGGGGGGGTACACAGATACGCAGTATTTT.

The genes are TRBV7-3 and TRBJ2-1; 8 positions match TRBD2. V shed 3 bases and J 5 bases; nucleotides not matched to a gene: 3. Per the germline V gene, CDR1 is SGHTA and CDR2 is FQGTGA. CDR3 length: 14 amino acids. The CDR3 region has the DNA TGTGCCAGCAGCTTCGGGAGGGTAGACAATGAGCAGTTCTTC. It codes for CASSFGRVDNEQFF.

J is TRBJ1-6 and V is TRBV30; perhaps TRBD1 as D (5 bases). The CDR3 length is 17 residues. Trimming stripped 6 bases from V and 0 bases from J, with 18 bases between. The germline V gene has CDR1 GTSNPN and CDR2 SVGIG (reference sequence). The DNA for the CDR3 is TGTGCCTGCCTAGTTCGGGCCCAGGGCTCCTATAATTCACCCCTCCACTTT. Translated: CACLVRAQGSYNSPLHF.

CDR3 DNA: TGTGCCAGCAGCGCAACCCCGATGACATTTCATGGCTACACCTTC. Its protein is CASSATPMTFHGYTF. V is TRBV3-1 (or the pseudogene TRBV3-2) and J is TRBJ1-2; the D is unclear. The CDR3 is 15 amino acids. CDR1 LGHDT and CDR2 YNNKEL come from the germline V gene (reference sequence). The V end lost 5 bases, the J end lost 6 bases, and 19 bases lay between the germline ends.

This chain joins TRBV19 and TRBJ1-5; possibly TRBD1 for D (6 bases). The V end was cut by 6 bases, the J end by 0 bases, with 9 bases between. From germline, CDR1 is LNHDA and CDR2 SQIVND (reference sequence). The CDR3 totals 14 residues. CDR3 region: CASSQGLSNQPQHF. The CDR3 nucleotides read TGTGCCAGTAGCCAGGGGCTTAGCAATCAGCCCCAGCATTTT.

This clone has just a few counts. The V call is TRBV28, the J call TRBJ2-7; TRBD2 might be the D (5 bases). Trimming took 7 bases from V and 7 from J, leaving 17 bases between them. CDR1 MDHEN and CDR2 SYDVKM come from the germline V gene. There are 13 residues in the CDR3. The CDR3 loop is CASTPIGVGEQYF. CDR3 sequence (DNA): TGTGCCAGCACCCCGATCGGGGTGGGGGAGCAGTACTTC.

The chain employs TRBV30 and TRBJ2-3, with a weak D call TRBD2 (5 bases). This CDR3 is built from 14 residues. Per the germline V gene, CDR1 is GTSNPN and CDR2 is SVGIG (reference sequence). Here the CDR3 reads CGVEVSSSTDTQYF. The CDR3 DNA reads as TGTGGGGTGGAGGTGAGCAGTAGCACAGATACGCAGTATTTT.

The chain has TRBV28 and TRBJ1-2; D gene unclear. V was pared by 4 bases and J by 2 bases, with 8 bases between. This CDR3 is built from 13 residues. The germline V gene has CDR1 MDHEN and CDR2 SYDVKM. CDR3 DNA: TGTGCCAGCAGTTGGCAGATGAACTATGGCTACACCTTC. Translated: CASSWQMNYGYTF.

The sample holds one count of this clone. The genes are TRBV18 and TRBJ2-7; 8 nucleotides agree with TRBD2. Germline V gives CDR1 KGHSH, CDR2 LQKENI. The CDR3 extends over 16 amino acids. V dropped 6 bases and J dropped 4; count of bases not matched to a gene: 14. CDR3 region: CASSPGLVSGAYEQYF. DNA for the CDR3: TGTGCCAGCTCGCCGGGACTAGTAAGCGGGGCGTACGAGCAGTACTTC. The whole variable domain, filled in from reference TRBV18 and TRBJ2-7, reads NAGVMQNPRHLVRRRGQEARLRCSPMKGHSHVYWYRQLPEEGLKFMVYLQKENIIDESGMPKERFSAEFPKEGPSILRIQQVVRGDSAAYFCASSPGLVSGAYEQYFGPGTRLTVT.

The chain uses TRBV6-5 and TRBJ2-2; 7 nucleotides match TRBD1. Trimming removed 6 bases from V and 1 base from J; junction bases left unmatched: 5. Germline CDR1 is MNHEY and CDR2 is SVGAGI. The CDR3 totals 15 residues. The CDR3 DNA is TGTGCCAGCAGGACTCGGACAGGGAACACCGGGGAGCTGTTTTTT. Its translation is CASRTRTGNTGELFF.

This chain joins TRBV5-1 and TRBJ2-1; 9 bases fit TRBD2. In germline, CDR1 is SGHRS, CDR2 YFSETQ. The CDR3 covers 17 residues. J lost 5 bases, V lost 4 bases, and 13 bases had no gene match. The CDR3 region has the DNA TGCGCCAGCAGCATTGCCCCGGCGACTAGCGGAGACAATGAGCAGTTCTTC. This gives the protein CASSIAPATSGDNEQFF.

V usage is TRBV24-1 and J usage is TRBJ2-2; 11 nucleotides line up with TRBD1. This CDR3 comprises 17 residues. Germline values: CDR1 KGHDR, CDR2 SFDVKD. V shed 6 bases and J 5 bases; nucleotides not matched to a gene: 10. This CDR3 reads CATSPLGTGGRTGELFF. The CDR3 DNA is TGTGCCACCAGTCCCTTGGGGACAGGGGGAAGGACCGGGGAGCTGTTTTTT.

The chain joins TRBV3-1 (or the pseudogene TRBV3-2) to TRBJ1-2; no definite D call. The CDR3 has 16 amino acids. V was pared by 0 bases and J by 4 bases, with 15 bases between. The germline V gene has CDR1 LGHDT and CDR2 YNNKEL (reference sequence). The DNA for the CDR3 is TGTGCCAGCAGCCAAGACTTGGCTCAGGCGTTCTATGGCTACACCTTC. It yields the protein CASSQDLAQAFYGYTF.

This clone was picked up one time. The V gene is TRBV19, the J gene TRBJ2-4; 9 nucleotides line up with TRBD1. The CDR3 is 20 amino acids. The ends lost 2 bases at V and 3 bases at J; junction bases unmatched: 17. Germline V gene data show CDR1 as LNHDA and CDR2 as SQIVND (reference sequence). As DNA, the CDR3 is TGTGCCAGTAGTATATCGTTAACCGGGACAGGGAGTATCGTCAAAAACATTCAGTACTTC. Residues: CASSISLTGTGSIVKNIQYF.

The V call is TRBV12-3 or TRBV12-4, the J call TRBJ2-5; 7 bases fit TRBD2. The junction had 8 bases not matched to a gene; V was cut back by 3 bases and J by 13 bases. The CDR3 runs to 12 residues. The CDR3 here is CASSLMGGTGYF. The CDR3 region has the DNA TGTGCCAGCAGTTTGATGGGGGGGACCGGGTACTTC.

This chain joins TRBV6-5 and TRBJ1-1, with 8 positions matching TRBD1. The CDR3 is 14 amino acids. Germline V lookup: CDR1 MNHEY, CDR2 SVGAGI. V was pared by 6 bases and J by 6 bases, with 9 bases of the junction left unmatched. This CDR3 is CASRPTGGKSEAFF. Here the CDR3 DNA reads TGTGCCAGCAGGCCTACAGGGGGGAAGTCTGAAGCTTTCTTT.

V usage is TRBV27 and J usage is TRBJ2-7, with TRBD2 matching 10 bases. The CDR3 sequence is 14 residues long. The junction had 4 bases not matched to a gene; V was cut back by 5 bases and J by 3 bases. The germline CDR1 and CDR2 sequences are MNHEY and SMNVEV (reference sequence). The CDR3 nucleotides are TGTGCCAGCAGTACTAGCGGGACAGACTACGAGCAGTACTTC. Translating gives CASSTSGTDYEQYF.

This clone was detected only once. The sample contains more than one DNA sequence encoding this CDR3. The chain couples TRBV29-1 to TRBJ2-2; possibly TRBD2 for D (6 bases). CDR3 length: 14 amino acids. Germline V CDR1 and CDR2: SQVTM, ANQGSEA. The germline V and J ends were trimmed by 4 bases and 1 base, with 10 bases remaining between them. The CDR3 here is CSVGGGQNTGELFF. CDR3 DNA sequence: TGCAGCGTTGGGGGAGGACAGAACACCGGGGAGCTGTTTTTT.

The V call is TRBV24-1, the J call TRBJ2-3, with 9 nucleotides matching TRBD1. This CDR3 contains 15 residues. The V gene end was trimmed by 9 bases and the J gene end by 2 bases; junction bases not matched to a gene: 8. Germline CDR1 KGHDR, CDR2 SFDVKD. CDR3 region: CATAPGQGYTDTQYF. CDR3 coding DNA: TGTGCCACCGCTCCGGGACAGGGATACACAGATACGCAGTATTTT.

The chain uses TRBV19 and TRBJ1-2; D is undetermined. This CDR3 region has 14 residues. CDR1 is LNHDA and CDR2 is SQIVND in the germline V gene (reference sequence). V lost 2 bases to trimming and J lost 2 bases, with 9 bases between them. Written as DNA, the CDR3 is TGTGCCAGTAGTATATCCGGGTCAAACTATGGCTACACCTTC. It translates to CASSISGSNYGYTF.

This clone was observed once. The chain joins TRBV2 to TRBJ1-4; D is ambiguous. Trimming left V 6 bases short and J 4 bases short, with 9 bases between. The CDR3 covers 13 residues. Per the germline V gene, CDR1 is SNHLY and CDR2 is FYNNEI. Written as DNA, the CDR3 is TGTGCCAGCAGAGCGACTATTAATGAAAAACTGTTTTTT. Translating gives CASRATINEKLFF.

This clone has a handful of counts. This CDR3 reads CASSQGTGLITGELFF. The CDR3 DNA reads TGTGCCAGCAGCCAGGGGACAGGGCTCATCACCGGGGAGCTGTTTTTT. The chain joins TRBV3-1 (or the pseudogene TRBV3-2) to TRBJ2-2; 9 nucleotides align to TRBD1. Trimming removed 3 bases from V and 4 bases from J; junction bases left unmatched: 6. This CDR3 contains 16 residues. Germline V lookup: CDR1 LGHDT, CDR2 YNNKEL (reference sequence).

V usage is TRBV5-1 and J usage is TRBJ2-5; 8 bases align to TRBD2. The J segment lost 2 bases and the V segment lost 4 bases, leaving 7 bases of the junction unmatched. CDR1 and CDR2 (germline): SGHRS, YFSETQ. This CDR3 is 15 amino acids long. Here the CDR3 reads CASSPQRGRQETQYF. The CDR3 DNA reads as TGCGCCAGCAGCCCCCAGCGGGGGAGACAAGAGACCCAGTACTTC.

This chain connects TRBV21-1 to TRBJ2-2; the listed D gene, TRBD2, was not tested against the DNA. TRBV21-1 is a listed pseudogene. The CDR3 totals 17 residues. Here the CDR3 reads CASSKGEVVGFTGELFF. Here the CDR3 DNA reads TGTGCCAGCAGCAAAGGGGAGGTTGTCGGGTTCACCGGGGAGCTGTTTTTT.

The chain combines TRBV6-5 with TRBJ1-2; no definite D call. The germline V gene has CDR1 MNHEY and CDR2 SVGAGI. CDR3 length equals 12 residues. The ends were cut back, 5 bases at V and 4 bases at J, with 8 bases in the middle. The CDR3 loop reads CASSRESYGYTF. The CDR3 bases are TGTGCCAGCAGTAGGGAGAGCTATGGCTACACCTTC.

The chain's CDR3 is CASSPPRTGTSVYTF. In nucleotides, the CDR3 is TGTGCCAGCAGTCCCCCCCGGACAGGGACTTCTGTCTACACCTTC. The chain links TRBV6-5 to TRBJ1-2, with 8 nucleotides matching TRBD1. The germline V gene has CDR1 MNHEY and CDR2 SVGAGI. The CDR3 runs 15 residues. V lost 5 bases, J lost 10 bases, and 15 bases stayed unmatched.

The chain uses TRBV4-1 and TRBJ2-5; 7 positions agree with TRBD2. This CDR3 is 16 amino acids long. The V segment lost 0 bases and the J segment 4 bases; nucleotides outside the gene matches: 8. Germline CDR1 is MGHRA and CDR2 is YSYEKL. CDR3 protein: CASSQDTWGTTETQYF. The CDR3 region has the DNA TGCGCCAGCAGCCAAGACACCTGGGGGACTACAGAGACCCAGTACTTC.